This is a list of T cell receptor beta chains from one sample in a study of post-analysis software for immune sequencing data. TCRdb processed the PCR reads anew with MiXCR; each CDR3 protein has one entry. The sample holds 400,000 to 500,000 distinct CDR3 sequences; over 30% are singletons and the top ten take approximately 7.1%. The sequenced sample consisted of blood. These receptors were taken from a girl between 2 and 10 years old with multiple sclerosis. Both conserved end residues are part of each CDR3. D genes are given only for firm matches. Size values are once, few and many counts, or a class for expanded clones, and some rows have none.

>13|TRBV15|TRBD2|-|TRBJ2-4
CATRGGVRNIQYF
TGTGCCACCCGGGGAGGGGTGAGGAACATTCAGTACTTC
>12|TRBV29-1|-|-|TRBJ2-1
CSVESGFYEQFF
TGCAGCGTTGAATCGGGGTTTTATGAGCAGTTCTTC
>16|TRBV6-6|-|-|TRBJ1-2
CASSRWVEGHNYGYTF
TGTGCCAGCAGTAGGTGGGTTGAAGGACACAACTATGGCTACACCTTC
>15|TRBV28|-|once|TRBJ1-1
CASSNPGQSNTEAFF
TGTGCCAGCAGCAACCCCGGACAGAGTAACACTGAAGCTTTCTTT
>17|TRBV4-1|TRBD1|once|TRBJ2-1
CASSQDGGQGLYNEQFF
TGCGCCAGCAGCCAAGATGGGGGACAGGGCCTTTACAATGAGCAGTTCTTC
>13|TRBV20-1|TRBD2|-|TRBJ2-1
CSGRELSYNEQFF
TGTAGTGGGCGGGAGTTGTCCTACAATGAGCAGTTCTTC
>16|TRBV6-6|TRBD2|-|TRBJ2-3
CASSTATGGPTDTQYF
TGTGCCAGCAGTACTGCTACGGGGGGGCCCACAGATACGCAGTATTTT
>15|TRBV12-3/TRBV12-4|TRBD2|few|TRBJ2-1
CASTLSGTSGNEQFF
TGTGCCAGCACACTCTCTGGGACTAGCGGCAATGAGCAGTTCTTC
>15|TRBV5-1|-|-|TRBJ2-1
CASSLAGTDYNEQFF
TGCGCCAGCAGCTTGGCTGGGACCGACTACAATGAGCAGTTCTTC
>15|TRBV5-1|-|-|TRBJ2-1
CASSVSESPSNEQFF
TGCGCCAGCAGCGTAAGCGAATCCCCCAGCAATGAGCAGTTCTTC
>16|TRBV7-9|TRBD2|few|TRBJ2-1
CASSRYLAGGPNEQFF
TGTGCCAGCAGCCGGTACCTAGCGGGGGGGCCCAATGAGCAGTTCTTC
>16|TRBV12-3/TRBV12-4|-|-|TRBJ2-4
CASSLGGVWGKNIQYF
TGTGCCAGCAGTTTAGGGGGAGTGTGGGGCAAAAACATTCAGTACTTC
>15|TRBV27|TRBD1|-|TRBJ2-1
CASSWGQGIYNEQFF
TGTGCCAGCAGTTGGGGACAGGGGATTTACAATGAGCAGTTCTTC
>14|TRBV7-9|-|-|TRBJ2-7
CASSSQGLGYEQYF
TGTGCCAGCAGCTCCCAGGGTTTGGGATACGAGCAGTACTTC
>14|TRBV29-1|-|few|TRBJ2-7
CSVDTGESSYEQYF
TGCAGCGTTGATACGGGGGAGAGCTCCTACGAGCAGTACTTC
>14|TRBV3-1|-|once|TRBJ2-7
CASSQGGSYYEQYF
TGTGCCAGCAGCCAAGGTGGCAGTTACTACGAGCAGTACTTC
>14|TRBV3-1|-|-|TRBJ2-7
CASRRSGTIYEQYF
TGTGCCAGCAGACGTAGCGGAACGATCTACGAGCAGTACTTC
>15|TRBV11-2|TRBD1|-|TRBJ2-7
CASSPLTGDGSEQYF
TGTGCCAGCAGCCCACTAACAGGGGATGGGTCTGAGCAGTACTTC
>11|TRBV6-2/TRBV6-3|-|-|TRBJ1-6
CASLGDTSFHF
TGTGCCAGCTTGGGGGACACCTCGTTCCACTTT
>15|TRBV7-2|-|few|TRBJ2-7
CASSLVLRDFYEQYF
TGTGCCAGCAGCTTAGTGTTGCGGGACTTCTACGAGCAGTACTTC
>13|TRBV7-9|-|-|TRBJ2-7
CASSPDGYYEQYF
TGTGCCAGCAGTCCGGACGGGTACTACGAGCAGTACTTC
>15|TRBV25-1|-|-|TRBJ2-7
CASSEFKGTYNEQYF
TGTGCCAGCAGTGAATTCAAGGGAACCTACAATGAGCAGTACTTC
>15|TRBV6-2/TRBV6-3|-|-|TRBJ1-5
CASSYSTGGTRPQHF
TGTGCCAGCAGTTACTCGACGGGCGGGACCCGGCCCCAGCATTTT
>13|TRBV12-5|-|once|TRBJ2-5
CASGLSIIETQYF
TGTGCTAGTGGTTTAAGCATAATTGAGACCCAGTACTTC
>13|TRBV28|-|-|TRBJ2-7
CASSIFLAYEQYF
TGTGCCAGCAGCATATTCCTGGCCTACGAGCAGTACTTC
>14|TRBV28|-|-|TRBJ1-5
CASSPRVAGQPQHF
TGTGCCAGCAGTCCGAGGGTTGCGGGACAGCCCCAGCATTTT
>14|TRBV20-1|-|few|TRBJ2-3
CSAAGMPMEYTQYF
TGCAGTGCGGCCGGGATGCCTATGGAGTATACGCAGTATTTT
>20|TRBV4-3|-|-|TRBJ1-1
CASSQDLGMPGRRGNTEAFF
TGCGCCAGCAGCCAAGATCTTGGGATGCCGGGCCGTAGGGGGAACACTGAAGCTTTCTTT
>15|TRBV20-1|TRBD1|-|TRBJ1-6
CSARIGTGWHSPLHF
TGCAGTGCTAGAATAGGGACAGGGTGGCATTCACCCCTCCACTTT
>13|TRBV7-2|-|-|TRBJ1-2
CASSDTGLYGYTF
TGTGCCAGCAGTGATACAGGGTTATATGGCTACACCTTC
>14|TRBV29-1|-|-|TRBJ2-3
CSVTEAGLWDTQYF
TGCAGCGTTACTGAAGCAGGGTTGTGGGATACGCAGTATTTT
>13|TRBV5-1|-|many|TRBJ2-5
CASSFRDRETQYF
TGCGCCAGCAGCTTTAGAGATAGAGAGACCCAGTACTTC
>17|TRBV5-1|TRBD2|-|TRBJ2-1
CASSLAGLAVAYNEQFF
TGCGCCAGCAGCTTGGCGGGACTAGCGGTAGCCTACAATGAGCAGTTCTTC
>12|TRBV28|-|few|TRBJ1-2
CASTSESYGYTF
TGTGCCAGCACCTCCGAATCCTATGGCTACACCTTC
>10|TRBV29-1|-|-|TRBJ2-3
CSVGEDTQYF
TGCAGCGTGGGAGAGGATACGCAGTATTTT
>14|TRBV20-1|-|-|TRBJ2-3
CSAREGARADTQYF
TGCAGTGCGAGGGAGGGGGCGCGCGCAGATACGCAGTATTTT
>17|TRBV5-1|TRBD2|-|TRBJ2-2
CASSFLAGAGDTGELFF
TGCGCCAGCAGCTTCCTAGCGGGAGCGGGTGACACCGGGGAGCTGTTTTTT
>14|TRBV7-2|TRBD2|-|TRBJ2-5
CASSTRPSGETQYF
TGTGCCAGCAGCACCCGGCCTAGCGGAGAGACCCAGTACTTC
>16|TRBV9|TRBD2|-|TRBJ2-1
CASSARSGSSYNEQFF
TGTGCCAGCAGCGCACGTAGCGGGAGCTCCTACAATGAGCAGTTCTTC
>14|TRBV20-1|TRBD1|-|TRBJ1-1
CSARNRGIDTEAFF
TGCAGTGCTCGAAACAGGGGGATCGACACTGAAGCTTTCTTT